Listed below are T cell receptor beta chains from one sample, sequenced in a study of beta chain features in type 1 diabetes. Clones were sequenced by immunoSEQ multiplex PCR, and TCRdb holds only the in-frame ones, with some missing. The table records a few hundred thousand clones, about 10% of them present only once. The source material was naive CD4+ T cells from blood. The receptors were sampled from a woman aged 18-29 years in good health. CDR3s include the opening cysteine and the closing phenylalanine or tryptophan. The D gene is left open where the match is weak. Some rows have no size entry. The others give once, few or many, or a class for an expanded clone.

d_call	v_call	clone_size	j_call	cdr3_aa	cdr3_nt
.	TRBV30	few	TRBJ1-3	CARGRGTGMSTIYF	TGTGCCCGGGGCAGGGGCACGGGGATGAGCACCATATATTTT
TRBD2	TRBV19	few	TRBJ2-3	CASKDGREGTQYF	TGTGCCAGCAAGGACGGGCGGGAGGGTACGCAGTATTTT
TRBD2	TRBV5-4	few	TRBJ2-3	CASSWGLAGSTDTQYF	TGTGCCAGCAGCTGGGGACTAGCGGGAAGCACAGATACGCAGTATTTT
.	TRBV6-5	once	TRBJ1-2	CASSYSNRRGGYTF	TGTGCCAGCAGTTACTCGAATCGCAGGGGCGGCTACACCTTC
.	TRBV18	few	TRBJ1-1	CASSPLQPGISTEAFF	TGTGCCAGCTCACCACTACAGCCGGGGATCAGCACTGAAGCTTTCTTT
TRBD2	TRBV6-5	few	TRBJ2-1	CASSPTGGSYNEQFF	TGTGCCAGCTCTCCTACGGGGGGATCCTACAATGAGCAGTTCTTC
TRBD2	TRBV5-1	few	TRBJ2-7	CASSLGLAGPTYEQYF	TGCGCCAGCAGCCTGGGACTAGCGGGCCCAACCTACGAGCAGTACTTC
TRBD1	TRBV5-8	.	TRBJ1-2	CASSPPGQGYGYTF	TGTGCCAGCAGCCCACCGGGACAGGGGTATGGCTACACCTTC
.	TRBV7-7	.	TRBJ2-7	CASSSSVLAREQYF	TGTGCTAGCAGCTCGTCAGTTCTAGCACGGGAGCAGTACTTC
TRBD1	TRBV25-1	few	TRBJ2-7	CASSEYGTGAYEQYF	TGTGCCAGCAGTGAATATGGGACAGGGGCTTACGAGCAGTACTTC
TRBD1	TRBV30	few	TRBJ1-5	CAWGQGPSNQPQHF	TGTGCCTGGGGACAGGGCCCCTCCAATCAGCCCCAGCATTTT
.	TRBV6-6	few	TRBJ2-1	CASSTPPGNEQFF	TGTGCCAGCAGTACCCCCCCCGGCAATGAGCAGTTCTTC
.	TRBV5-4	.	TRBJ2-4	CASSSAEGGNIQYF	TGTGCCAGCAGCTCTGCCGAGGGCGGAAACATTCAGTACTTC
.	TRBV29-1	many	TRBJ2-1	CSVAPSRLQGEQFF	TGCAGCGTTGCGCCTAGCCGCCTACAGGGAGAGCAGTTCTTC
.	TRBV27	few	TRBJ2-4	CASSLDMGNIQYF	TGTGCCAGCAGTCTGGACATGGGAAACATTCAGTACTTC
TRBD1	TRBV5-1	few	TRBJ2-5	CASSWGQIQETQYF	TGCGCCAGCAGCTGGGGACAGATCCAAGAGACCCAGTACTTC
.	TRBV27	few	TRBJ1-5	CASSLKRAFEPQHF	TGTGCCAGCAGTTTAAAGAGGGCGTTCGAGCCCCAGCATTTT
TRBD1	TRBV25-1	few	TRBJ2-1	CASSPGQGHNEQFF	TGTGCCAGCAGTCCGGGACAGGGTCACAATGAGCAGTTCTTC
TRBD2	TRBV25-1	.	TRBJ2-1	CASRPPGLAYNEQFF	TGTGCCAGCAGACCCCCGGGACTAGCCTACAATGAGCAGTTCTTC
TRBD2	TRBV4-2	.	TRBJ2-3	CASSQDRREGPTDTQYF	TGTGCCAGCAGCCAAGATAGACGGGAGGGACCAACAGATACGCAGTATTTT
TRBD1	TRBV28	.	TRBJ2-7	CATGTDTYEQYF	TGTGCCACCGGGACAGATACCTACGAGCAGTACTTC
.	TRBV10-2	few	TRBJ1-2	CASSEPGGGYTF	TGCGCCAGCAGTGAGCCAGGAGGTGGCTACACCTTC
TRBD1	TRBV6-6	.	TRBJ1-2	CASIDPGQGNYGYTF	TGTGCCAGCATTGATCCGGGACAGGGGAACTATGGCTACACCTTC
TRBD1	TRBV27	few	TRBJ1-5	CASSFRGDRVEPQHF	TGTGCCAGCAGTTTTCGCGGGGACAGGGTAGAGCCCCAGCATTTT
.	TRBV29-1	.	TRBJ2-1	CSARSRSYNEQFF	TGCAGCGCACGGTCCCGGTCCTACAATGAGCAGTTCTTC
TRBD2	TRBV13	.	TRBJ2-7	CASSLGRGGTYEQYF	TGTGCCAGCAGCTTAGGCCGGGGGGGAACCTACGAGCAGTACTTC
.	TRBV7-2	.	TRBJ1-4	CASSLVASRTSEKLFF	TGTGCCAGCAGCTTAGTTGCGTCAAGGACTAGTGAAAAACTGTTTTTT
TRBD1	TRBV20-1	few	TRBJ2-1	CSAGQGSGEFF	TGCAGTGCTGGACAGGGATCCGGGGAGTTCTTC
.	TRBV6-5	.	TRBJ1-2	CASSSTRGGYGYTF	TGTGCCAGCAGTTCCACCAGGGGCGGCTATGGCTACACCTTC
.	TRBV10-3	few	TRBJ2-7	CAISESRGRGYEQYF	TGTGCCATCAGTGAGTCGAGAGGCAGGGGTTACGAGCAGTACTTC
TRBD2	TRBV5-4	few	TRBJ2-5	CASSPGTSPETQYF	TGTGCCAGCAGCCCGGGGACTAGCCCGGAGACCCAGTACTTC
TRBD2	TRBV29-1	few	TRBJ2-3	CSVVKGFAGGSTDTQYF	TGCAGCGTTGTCAAGGGTTTTGCGGGAGGGAGCACAGATACGCAGTATTTT
TRBD2	TRBV5-4	.	TRBJ2-5	CASSLAGGRQETQYF	TGTGCCAGCAGCTTAGCGGGGGGTCGCCAAGAGACCCAGTACTTC
TRBD1	TRBV19	.	TRBJ2-5	CASSSGQMETQYF	TGTGCCAGTAGTTCGGGACAGATGGAGACCCAGTACTTC
.	TRBV19	few	TRBJ1-1	CASSIPGDTEAFF	TGTGCCAGTAGTATCCCAGGGGACACTGAAGCTTTCTTT
.	TRBV19	.	TRBJ1-1	CASRLGVGRVDTEAFF	TGTGCTAGTAGATTGGGAGTGGGGAGGGTGGACACTGAAGCTTTCTTT
.	TRBV4-1	.	TRBJ1-5	CASSQLVQGSNQPQHF	TGCGCCAGCAGCCAATTGGTGCAGGGTAGCAATCAGCCCCAGCATTTT
.	TRBV29-1	few	TRBJ1-6	CSATLGQQDSPLHF	TGCAGCGCCACCCTAGGACAGCAAGATTCACCCCTCCACTTT
.	TRBV5-5	.	TRBJ2-1	CASSLGRLNEQFF	TGTGCCAGCAGCTTGGGCAGGCTAAATGAGCAGTTCTTC
TRBD2	TRBV23-1	many	TRBJ2-5	CASAGLAGEQGETQYF	TGCGCCAGCGCGGGACTAGCGGGAGAGCAGGGAGAGACCCAGTACTTC
TRBD1	TRBV5-1	once	TRBJ1-2	CASRREQGDGYTF	TGCGCCAGCCGCCGGGAACAGGGGGATGGCTACACCTTC
TRBD2	TRBV30	.	TRBJ2-1	CAWKGGNNEQFF	TGTGCCTGGAAGGGAGGGAACAATGAGCAGTTCTTC
.	TRBV7-6	few	TRBJ2-7	CASSLAVATTYEQYF	TGTGCCAGCAGCTTAGCGGTAGCCACAACCTACGAGCAGTACTTC
TRBD1	TRBV7-3	few	TRBJ2-2	CASSSQGIGTGELFF	TGTGCCAGCAGCTCACAGGGGATTGGGACCGGGGAGCTGTTTTTT
.	TRBV5-1	.	TRBJ1-5	CASSLTVSQPQHF	TGCGCCAGCAGCTTGACAGTTAGTCAGCCCCAGCATTTT
.	TRBV11-2	.	TRBJ2-7	CASSSTWDTYEQYF	TGTGCCAGCAGCTCCACCTGGGACACCTACGAGCAGTACTTC
.	TRBV6-1	few	TRBJ1-5	CASSSIRGDQPQHF	TGTGCCAGCAGTTCTATACGCGGCGATCAGCCCCAGCATTTT
.	TRBV29-1	few	TRBJ1-3	CSAAEANTIYF	TGCAGCGCCGCAGAAGCGAACACCATATATTTT
TRBD1	TRBV16	few	TRBJ1-5	CASSQPGQGGQPQHF	TGTGCCAGCAGCCAACCGGGACAGGGGGGTCAGCCCCAGCATTTT
.	TRBV6-5	.	TRBJ2-5	CASRRAVKETQYF	TGTGCCAGCCGGCGGGCGGTGAAAGAGACCCAGTACTTC
.	TRBV5-1	few	TRBJ1-2	CASSLDGTLSSYTF	TGCGCCAGCAGCTTGGACGGGACTCTAAGCAGCTACACCTTC
TRBD1	TRBV19	.	TRBJ1-1	CASTRTGGNTEAFF	TGTGCCAGTACCCGGACAGGGGGGAACACTGAAGCTTTCTTT
.	TRBV2	.	TRBJ1-2	CASSDTLGYTF	TGTGCCAGCAGCGACACTTTGGGCTACACCTTC
.	TRBV7-2	.	TRBJ2-3	CASSPLSDTQYF	TGTGCCAGCAGCCCCCTTAGCGATACGCAGTATTTT
.	TRBV9	few	TRBJ1-1	CASSVVGDSEAFF	TGTGCCAGCAGCGTAGTCGGGGACTCTGAAGCTTTCTTT